The 5 T cell receptor beta chains given below trace back to one sample, sequenced in a study of blood T cell repertoires in COVID-19. This table comes from immunoSEQ multiplex PCR, and its TCRdb copy is limited to in-frame clones, with some not included. The sample yields 200,000 to 250,000 clones, 85% seen once. Sequenced sample: peripheral blood. The source of these receptors is a middle-aged man with acute or convalescent COVID-19.

In DNA, the CDR3 is TGTGCCACCAGTGAGGAAGATATGAACACTGAAGCTTTCTTT. Translated, it gives CATSEEDMNTEAFF. The chain links TRBV15 to TRBJ1-1; the D is unclear. The CDR3 is 14 residues long. The germline V and J ends were trimmed by 6 bases and 0 bases, with 11 bases remaining between them. Germline-derived CDR1 and CDR2 are LNHNV and YYDKDF (reference sequence).

V gene TRBV9 combines with J gene TRBJ1-2; D ambiguous. The CDR3 consists of 16 residues. Trimming left V 0 bases short and J 4 bases short, with 16 bases between. Germline V gene lookup returns CDR1 SGDLS and CDR2 YYNGEE. CDR3 protein: CASSVDLGGFSYGYTF. The CDR3 DNA follows: TGTGCCAGCAGCGTAGATCTCGGAGGGTTCTCCTATGGCTACACCTTC.

The rearrangement uses TRBV12-3 or TRBV12-4 and TRBJ1-1; D gene unclear. The CDR3 spans 12 residues. Trimming left V 4 bases short and J 4 bases short, with 7 bases between. The CDR3 loop reads CASSSRATEAFF. For the CDR3, the DNA is TGTGCCAGCAGTTCGAGAGCCACTGAAGCTTTCTTT.

This clone was counted a few times. The CDR3 coding sequence is TGTGCCAGCAGCTTCAGCGGTGTAGGGGGCACCTATAATTCACCCCTCCACTTT. Amino acids: CASSFSGVGGTYNSPLHF. The V and J genes are TRBV13 and TRBJ1-6, with TRBD1 identical over 7 bases. The junction had 10 bases not matched to a gene; V was cut back by 3 bases and J by 2 bases. The CDR3 is made up of 18 amino acids. Germline V gene sequence: CDR1 PRHDT, CDR2 FYEKMQ (reference sequence). Supplemented by reference TRBV13 and TRBJ1-6, the full variable domain reads AAGVIQSPRHLIKEKRETATLKCYPIPRHDTVYWYQQGPGQDPQFLISFYEKMQSDKGSIPDRFSAQQFSDYHSELNMSSLELGDSALYFCASSFSGVGGTYNSPLHFGNGTRLTVT.

DNA of the CDR3: TGTGCCAGCAGTTTGAGCAGGGCCCCATACGAGCAGTACTTC. Protein: CASSLSRAPYEQYF. The chain links TRBV28 to TRBJ2-7, with D possibly matching TRBD1 (5 bases). V lost 3 bases to trimming and J lost 4 bases, with 13 bases between them. Germline V gene lookup returns CDR1 MDHEN and CDR2 SYDVKM. This CDR3 is built from 14 residues.